This passage covers 30 T cell receptor beta chains from one sample sequenced in a study of T cell changes during pregnancy in multiple sclerosis. Only in-frame clones appear in the TCRdb table, and some are missing; sequencing was by immunoSEQ multiplex PCR. The table has about 100,000 clones, 92% seen once. The sample was peripheral blood, taken after pregnancy. The receptors come from a female donor with multiple sclerosis, enrolled in a pregnancy study.

The J gene is TRBJ1-5, the V gene TRBV7-9; D gene unclear. Trimming stripped 4 bases from V and 4 bases from J, with 5 bases between. CDR1 is SEHNR and CDR2 is FQNEAQ in the germline V gene (reference sequence). This CDR3 is built from 12 residues. The CDR3 here is CASSSINQPQHF. DNA of the CDR3: TGTGCCAGCAGCTCTATTAATCAGCCCCAGCATTTT.

The J gene is TRBJ2-5, the V gene TRBV27; 12 positions agree with TRBD2. The junction had 9 bases not matched to a gene; V was cut back by 6 bases and J by 4 bases. The CDR3 consists of 16 residues. Looked up from germline, CDR1 is MNHEY and CDR2 is SMNVEV (reference sequence). CDR3 sequence reads: CASSNLAGGRRETQYF. CDR3 bases: TGTGCCAGCAGCAACCTAGCGGGGGGGCGTAGAGAGACCCAGTACTTC.

This chain joins TRBV12-5 and TRBJ2-3; tentatively, D is TRBD1 (5 bases). Trimming took 1 base from V and 3 from J, leaving 11 bases between them. Germline assignment: CDR1 LGHNT and CDR2 FRNRAP. The CDR3 runs to 15 residues. The CDR3 DNA sequence: TGTGCTAGTGGTTTGGGCGGACATTGGACAGATACGCAGTATTTT. This codes for CASGLGGHWTDTQYF.

The CDR3 is CASPPRPLVEKLFF. The CDR3 DNA reads TGTGCCAGCCCCCCGCGGCCATTGGTAGAAAAACTGTTTTTT. The chain joins TRBV14 to TRBJ1-4, with no clear D. Between the trimmed V and J ends, which lost 8 bases and 8 bases, there was a span of 18 bases. Germline V gene lookup returns CDR1 SGHDN and CDR2 FVKESK. This CDR3 has 14 residues.

This chain uses TRBV6-1 with TRBJ2-7, with unresolved D. The V and J ends lost 5 bases and 0 bases respectively, with 8 bases between them. The germline V gene has CDR1 MNHNS and CDR2 SASEGT. The CDR3 totals 13 residues. CDR3 in amino acids: CASSLGSSYEQYF. The CDR3 DNA reads TGTGCCAGCAGTCTAGGCAGCTCCTACGAGCAGTACTTC.

The chain joins TRBV28 to TRBJ1-5; D might be TRBD1 (5 bases). The germline V and J ends were trimmed by 1 base and 4 bases, with 20 bases remaining between them. From germline, CDR1 is MDHEN and CDR2 SYDVKM. The CDR3 extends over 18 amino acids. The CDR3 sequence is CASSLYRQGQLPNQPQHF. The CDR3 DNA is TGTGCCAGCAGTTTATATCGCCAGGGTCAACTACCTAATCAGCCCCAGCATTTT.

This sequence joins TRBV5-1 and TRBJ2-3, with TRBD1 matching over 7 bases. Germline V CDR1 and CDR2: SGHRS, YFSETQ. The V gene end was trimmed by 3 bases and the J gene end by 1 base; junction bases not matched to a gene: 5. This CDR3 is built from 15 residues. DNA of the CDR3: TGCGCCAGCAGCTACAGGGGAGAGGGCACAGATACGCAGTATTTT. Translating gives CASSYRGEGTDTQYF.

The genes are TRBV5-1 and TRBJ1-2, with a possible D match to TRBD1 (6 bases). V shed 4 bases and J shed 2 bases, with 12 bases lying between them. The CDR3 runs to 14 residues. Germline assignment: CDR1 SGHRS and CDR2 YFSETQ. CDR3 region: CASSQGDRNYGYTF. The CDR3, as DNA: TGCGCCAGCAGCCAGGGAGACAGGAACTATGGCTACACCTTC.

The chain recombines TRBV9 with TRBJ1-1, with 7 bases that match TRBD1. The CDR3 has 14 amino acids. V trimming: 0 bases; J trimming: 6 bases; junction bases outside the gene matches: 5. The germline CDR1 and CDR2 sequences are SGDLS and YYNGEE. Here the CDR3 DNA reads TGTGCCAGCAGCGTAGAAGTTCAGGGGGCTGAAGCTTTCTTT. It codes for CASSVEVQGAEAFF.

In this sample, this clone turned up a few times. V is TRBV30 and J is TRBJ1-1; 9 nucleotides line up with TRBD1. The CDR3 loop spans 14 amino acids. Trimming at V came to 4 bases and at J to 5 bases, leaving 8 bases not matched to a gene. Germline values: CDR1 GTSNPN, CDR2 SVGIG (reference sequence). DNA of the CDR3: TGTGCCTGGAACAGGGGGCGGGGGTCGACTGAAGCTTTCTTT. This translates into CAWNRGRGSTEAFF.

The chain joins TRBV12-2 to TRBJ2-3; TRBD2, the table's D call, was not compared with the DNA. TRBV12-2 is classified as a pseudogene. The CDR3 sequence is 21 residues long. DNA for the CDR3: TGTGCAAGTCGCTTAGGATTGCTTAGCCGGCTAGCTGGTATTGGCACAGATACGCAGTATTTT. It yields the protein CASRLGLLSRLAGIGTDTQYF.

V is TRBV9 and J is TRBJ1-4, with D possibly TRBD1 on 5 matching bases. Germline V lookup: CDR1 SGDLS, CDR2 YYNGEE. The CDR3 has 15 amino acids. V was shortened by 1 base and J by 8 bases, with 15 bases between the two germline ends. In DNA form, the CDR3 reads TGTGCCAGCAGCGTATGGGGGGGGTCTTCGGAAAAACTGTTTTTT. Translated, it gives CASSVWGGSSEKLFF. Together with reference TRBV9 and TRBJ1-4, the CDR3 gives the full variable domain: DSGVTQTPKHLITATGQRVTLRCSPRSGDLSVYWYQQSLDQGLQFLIQYYNGEERAKGNILERFSAQQFPDLHSELNLSSLELGDSALYFCASSVWGGSSEKLFFGSGTQLSVL.

This clone was recorded only once. The V and J genes are TRBV2 and TRBJ1-1, with 7 bases that match TRBD1. Germline CDR1 SNHLY, CDR2 FYNNEI. Trimming removed 6 bases from V and 5 bases from J; junction bases left unmatched: 9. CDR3 length: 14 amino acids. The CDR3 bases are TGTGCCAGCAGGAAGGACAGGAGTGGGACTGAAGCTTTCTTT. This encodes CASRKDRSGTEAFF.

The chain joins TRBV2 to TRBJ2-5, with a weak D call TRBD1 (5 bases). This CDR3 contains 13 residues. V was shortened by 2 bases and J by 5 bases, with 9 bases between the two germline ends. Germline CDR1 reads SNHLY; CDR2 reads FYNNEI. CDR3 sequence: CASSEQGVETQYF. Written as DNA, the CDR3 is TGTGCCAGCAGTGAACAAGGGGTTGAGACCCAGTACTTC.

V and J are TRBV2 and TRBJ1-2; the D gene is possibly TRBD1 (6 bases). V was shortened by 3 bases and J by 2 bases, with 10 bases between the two germline ends. CDR3 size: 14 residues. Germline values: CDR1 SNHLY, CDR2 FYNNEI. Here the CDR3 DNA reads TGTGCCAGCAGTGAGGACAGCTTCAACTATGGCTACACCTTC. Protein product: CASSEDSFNYGYTF.

DNA for the CDR3: TGTGCCAGCCAGACAGGGTGGGACACCGGGGAGCTGTTTTTT. Translation: CASQTGWDTGELFF. The chain uses TRBV2 and TRBJ2-2, with 7 bases that match TRBD1. Germline V gene data show CDR1 as SNHLY and CDR2 as FYNNEI. Losses at the gene ends were 8 bases for V and 3 bases for J; bases not matched to a gene: 6. The CDR3 contains 14 residues.

CDR3 region: CASNSPDRGGTEAFF. The DNA of the CDR3 is TGTGCCAGCAACTCCCCGGACAGGGGGGGCACTGAAGCTTTCTTT. The gene calls are TRBV6-1 and TRBJ1-1, with 10 bases lining up with TRBD1. The CDR3 is made up of 15 amino acids. Germline V CDR1 and CDR2: MNHNS, SASEGT. V lost 7 bases and J lost 4; bases outside the gene matches: 9.

The J gene is TRBJ1-1, the V gene TRBV29-1; 8 nucleotides align to TRBD1. The CDR3 runs to 14 residues. Per the germline V gene, CDR1 is SQVTM and CDR2 is ANQGSEA. V was pared by 7 bases and J by 2 bases, with 9 bases of the junction left unmatched. CDR3 amino acids: CSASRDRPNTEAFF. The CDR3 DNA reads as TGCAGCGCCTCCAGGGACAGGCCTAACACTGAAGCTTTCTTT.

The rearrangement uses TRBV14 and TRBJ2-2; D remains ambiguous. The CDR3 is 14 residues long. V shed 4 bases and J shed 2 bases, with 8 bases lying between them. The germline V gene encodes CDR1 SGHDN and CDR2 FVKESK. CDR3 bases: TGTGCCAGCAGCCGTACAAGTAACACCGGGGAGCTGTTTTTT. It translates to CASSRTSNTGELFF.

This chain joins TRBV21-1 and TRBJ2-7; TRBD2 is the table's D call and was not checked against the DNA. TRBV21-1 is marked as a pseudogene. CDR3 size: 19 residues. This chain's CDR3 is CASREPLRLAGGGSYEQYF. CDR3 nucleotides: TGTGCCAGCAGAGAACCGTTGAGACTAGCGGGAGGCGGATCCTACGAGCAGTACTTC.

The table lists this clone with a count of one. The chain combines TRBV19 with TRBJ2-7; TRBD2 matches at 10 bases. The CDR3 length is 15 residues. Trimming removed 1 base from V and 0 bases from J; junction bases left unmatched: 0. Germline-derived CDR1 and CDR2 are LNHDA and SQIVND (reference sequence). The CDR3 protein is CASSIVAGGSYEQYF. The DNA for the CDR3 is TGTGCCAGTAGTATAGTAGCGGGGGGCTCCTACGAGCAGTACTTC.

The chain couples TRBV15 to TRBJ1-2; no firm D call. This CDR3 contains 12 residues. Germline V gene data show CDR1 as LNHNV and CDR2 as YYDKDF (reference sequence). V gave up 2 bases and J gave up 5 bases, with 6 bases separating them. DNA of the CDR3: TGTGCCACCAGCAGACCGGGGTATGGCTACACCTTC. Its translation: CATSRPGYGYTF.

This clone has only one observation. The genes are TRBV18 and TRBJ1-3; D uncertain. The V end lost 1 base, the J end lost 0 bases, and 10 bases lay between the germline ends. Germline assignment: CDR1 KGHSH and CDR2 LQKENI. There are 16 residues in the CDR3. The CDR3 sequence is CASSPHDRVSGNTIYF. CDR3 sequence (DNA): TGTGCCAGCTCACCACACGATCGGGTCTCTGGAAACACCATATATTTT.

This chain links TRBV9 with TRBJ1-1; D is ambiguous. Per germline, CDR1 SGDLS and CDR2 YYNGEE. The CDR3 is made up of 13 amino acids. Trimming removed 3 bases at V and 4 bases at J, with 10 bases between. The CDR3 sequence: CASSGSGGTEAFF. In DNA, the CDR3 is TGTGCCAGCAGCGGGTCAGGTGGCACTGAAGCTTTCTTT.

This chain joins TRBV5-6 and TRBJ2-7; maybe TRBD1 (5 bases). Trimming removed 0 bases at V and 5 bases at J, with 12 bases between. The CDR3 contains 14 residues. Germline V CDR1 and CDR2: SGHDT, YYEEEE. CDR3 in amino acids: CASSLVTEGHEQYF. In DNA, the CDR3 is TGTGCCAGCAGCTTGGTGACAGAAGGCCACGAGCAGTACTTC.

The rearrangement links TRBV18 to TRBJ1-2; 9 bases map to TRBD1. The CDR3 extends over 13 amino acids. CDR1 and CDR2 from the germline V gene are KGHSH and LQKENI. J was trimmed by 8 bases and V by 4 bases; bases with no gene match: 5. The CDR3: CASSLRDREGYTF. CDR3 sequence (DNA): TGTGCCAGCTCACTACGGGACAGGGAGGGCTACACCTTC.

The gene calls are TRBV7-2 and TRBJ2-1, with 8 bases identical to TRBD2. Germline V gene data show CDR1 as SGHTA and CDR2 as FQGNSA. J was trimmed by 9 bases and V by 2 bases; bases with no gene match: 6. This CDR3 spans 14 amino acids. CDR3 protein: CASSLTSGPSEQFF. The CDR3 DNA sequence: TGTGCCAGCAGCTTAACTAGCGGACCCAGTGAGCAGTTCTTC.

The V gene is TRBV18, the J gene TRBJ2-1; no reliable D call. The CDR3 has 15 amino acids. Trimming shortened V by 4 bases and J by 3 bases, and 13 bases separated the two germline ends. Germline V gene lookup returns CDR1 KGHSH and CDR2 LQKENI. The CDR3 nucleotides are TGTGCCAGCTCACTAGGCAGTGGGCTCTACAATGAGCAGTTCTTC. This gives the protein CASSLGSGLYNEQFF.

The chain employs TRBV9 and TRBJ2-3; D remains unclear. V was shortened by 4 bases and J by 4 bases, with 13 bases between the two germline ends. This CDR3 spans 14 amino acids. In germline, CDR1 is SGDLS, CDR2 YYNGEE. The CDR3 coding sequence is TGTGCCAGCAGCCCCCGGAGTTGGCCAGATACGCAGTATTTT. It yields the protein CASSPRSWPDTQYF.

The chain carries TRBV7-3 and TRBJ1-1; tentative D call: TRBD1 (6 bases). The V and J ends lost 5 bases and 5 bases respectively, with 21 bases between them. The CDR3 has 16 residues. CDR1 and CDR2 (germline): SGHTA, FQGTGA. The DNA for the CDR3 is TGTGCCAGCAGCCCTCGACCAACAGGGCGGGGGACTGAAGCTTTCTTT. It is translated as CASSPRPTGRGTEAFF.